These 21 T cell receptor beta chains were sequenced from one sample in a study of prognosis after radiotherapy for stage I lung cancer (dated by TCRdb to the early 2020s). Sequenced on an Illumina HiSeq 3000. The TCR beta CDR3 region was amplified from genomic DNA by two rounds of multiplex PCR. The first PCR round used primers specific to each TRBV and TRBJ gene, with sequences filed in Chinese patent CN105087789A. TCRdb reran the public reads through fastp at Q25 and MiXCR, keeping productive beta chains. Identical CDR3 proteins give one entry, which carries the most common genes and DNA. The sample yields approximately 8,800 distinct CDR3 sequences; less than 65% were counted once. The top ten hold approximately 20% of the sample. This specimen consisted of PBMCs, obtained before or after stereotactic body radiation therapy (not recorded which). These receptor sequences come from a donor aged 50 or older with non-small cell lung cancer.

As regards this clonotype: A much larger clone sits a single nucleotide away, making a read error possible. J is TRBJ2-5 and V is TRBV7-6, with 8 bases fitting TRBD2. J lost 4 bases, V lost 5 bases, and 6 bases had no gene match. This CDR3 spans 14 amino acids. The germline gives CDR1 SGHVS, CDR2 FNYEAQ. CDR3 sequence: CASSPHTSGETQYF. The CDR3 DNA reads TGTGCCAGCAGCCCCCATACTAGCGGAGAGACCCAGTACTTC.

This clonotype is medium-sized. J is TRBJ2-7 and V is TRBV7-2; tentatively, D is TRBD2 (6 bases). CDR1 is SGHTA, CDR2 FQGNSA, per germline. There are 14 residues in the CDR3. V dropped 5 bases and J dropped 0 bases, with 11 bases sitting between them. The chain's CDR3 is CASSNKAGSYEQYF. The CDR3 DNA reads TGTGCCAGCAGCAATAAAGCGGGCTCCTACGAGCAGTACTTC.

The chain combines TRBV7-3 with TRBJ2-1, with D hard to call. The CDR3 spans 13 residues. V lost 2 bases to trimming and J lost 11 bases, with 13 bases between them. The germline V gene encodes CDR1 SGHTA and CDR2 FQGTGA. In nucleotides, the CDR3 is TGTGCCAGCAGCTTATCGACGAATCAACAGCAGTTCTTC. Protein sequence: CASSLSTNQQQFF.

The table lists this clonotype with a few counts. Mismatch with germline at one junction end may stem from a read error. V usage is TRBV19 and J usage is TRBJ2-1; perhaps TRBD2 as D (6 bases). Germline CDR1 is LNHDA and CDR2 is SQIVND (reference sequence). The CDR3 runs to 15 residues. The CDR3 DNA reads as TGTGCCAGTAGTATGTGGGGGGATCCCTACAATGAGCAGTTATTC. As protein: CASSMWGDPYNEQLF.

CDR3 sequence reads: CSARLAGEDTQYF. CDR3 bases: TGCAGTGCAAGACTAGCGGGGGAAGATACGCAGTATTTT. The chain combines TRBV20-1 with TRBJ2-3; TRBD2 matches 12 bases. The CDR3 spans 13 residues. V shed 6 bases, J shed 5 bases, and the junction held 3 bases outside the gene matches. CDR1 is DFQATT and CDR2 is SNEGSKA in the germline V gene (reference sequence).

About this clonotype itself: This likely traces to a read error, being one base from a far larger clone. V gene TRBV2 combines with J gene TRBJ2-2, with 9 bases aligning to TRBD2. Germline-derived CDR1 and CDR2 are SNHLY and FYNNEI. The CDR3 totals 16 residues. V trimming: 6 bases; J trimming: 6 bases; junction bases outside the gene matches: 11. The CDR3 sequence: CASSPGLARGSGELFF. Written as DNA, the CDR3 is TGTGCCAGCAGCCCTGGACTAGCGAGGGGATCCGGGGAGCTGTTTTTT.

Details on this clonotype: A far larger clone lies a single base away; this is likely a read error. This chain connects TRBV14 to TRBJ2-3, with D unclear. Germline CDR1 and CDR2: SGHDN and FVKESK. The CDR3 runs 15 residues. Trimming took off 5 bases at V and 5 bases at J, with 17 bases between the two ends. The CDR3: CASSSMSWRRDTQYF. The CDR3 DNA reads TGTGCCAGCAGCTCGATGAGCTGGAGACGAGATACGCAGTATTTT.

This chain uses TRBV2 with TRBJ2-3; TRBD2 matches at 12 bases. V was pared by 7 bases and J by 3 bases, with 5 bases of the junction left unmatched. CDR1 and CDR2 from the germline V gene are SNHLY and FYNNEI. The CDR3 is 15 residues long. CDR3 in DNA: TGTGCCAGCAATAAACTAGCGGGAGGAACAGATACGCAGTATTTT. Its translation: CASNKLAGGTDTQYF.

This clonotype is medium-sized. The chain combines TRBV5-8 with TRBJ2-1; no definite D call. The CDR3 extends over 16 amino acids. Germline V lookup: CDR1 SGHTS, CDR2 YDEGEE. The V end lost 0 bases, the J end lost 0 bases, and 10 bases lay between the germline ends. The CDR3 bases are TGTGCCAGCAGCTTGGGCCAGTTTAGCTCCTACAATGAGCAGTTCTTC. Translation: CASSLGQFSSYNEQFF.

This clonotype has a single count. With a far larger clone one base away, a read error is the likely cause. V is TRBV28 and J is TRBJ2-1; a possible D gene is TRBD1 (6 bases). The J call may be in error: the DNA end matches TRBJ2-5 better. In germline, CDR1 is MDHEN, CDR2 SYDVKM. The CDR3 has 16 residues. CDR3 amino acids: CASSTTDSAPWETQYF. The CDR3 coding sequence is TGTGCCAGCAGTACAACGGACAGTGCGCCGTGGGAGACCCAGTACTTC.

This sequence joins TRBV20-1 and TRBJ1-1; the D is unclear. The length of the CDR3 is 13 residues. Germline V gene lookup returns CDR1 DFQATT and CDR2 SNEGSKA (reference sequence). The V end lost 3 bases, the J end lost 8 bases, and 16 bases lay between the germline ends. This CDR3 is CSASTGTPAEAFF. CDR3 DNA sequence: TGCAGTGCTAGTACCGGCACCCCTGCCGAAGCTTTCTTT.

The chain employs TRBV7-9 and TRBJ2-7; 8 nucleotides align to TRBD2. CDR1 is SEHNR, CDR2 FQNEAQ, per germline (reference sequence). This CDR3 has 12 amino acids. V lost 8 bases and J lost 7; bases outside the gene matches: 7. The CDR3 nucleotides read TGTGCCAGCGACATAACGGGGGGGGAGCAGTACTTC. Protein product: CASDITGGEQYF.

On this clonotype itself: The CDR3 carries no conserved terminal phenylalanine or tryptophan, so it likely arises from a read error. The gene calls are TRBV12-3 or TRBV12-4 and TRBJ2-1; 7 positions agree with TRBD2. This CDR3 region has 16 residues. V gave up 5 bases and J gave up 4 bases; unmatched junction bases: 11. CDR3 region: CASSPLWGTIYNEQFL. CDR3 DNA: TGTGCCAGCAGTCCCCTGTGGGGGACTATATACAATGAGCAGTTCTTA.

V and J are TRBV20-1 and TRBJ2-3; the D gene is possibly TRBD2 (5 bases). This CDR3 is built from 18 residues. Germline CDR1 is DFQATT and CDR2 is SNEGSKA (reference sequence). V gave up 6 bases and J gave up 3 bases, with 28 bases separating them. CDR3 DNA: TGCAGTGCCCGTAAATCCCTACTCGTGGGGAGAGAGACAGATACGCAGTATTTT. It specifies CSARKSLLVGRETDTQYF.

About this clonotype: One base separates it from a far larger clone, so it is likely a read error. The CDR3 coding sequence is TGTGCCAGCAGTGGACCTAGCTGTTTGAATACGCAGTATTTT. The encoded protein is CASSGPSCLNTQYF. V usage is TRBV6-9 and J usage is TRBJ2-3, with a tentative D call TRBD2 (5 bases). The CDR3 is 14 residues long. In germline, CDR1 is MNHGY, CDR2 SVAAGI. The V end lost 5 bases, the J end lost 7 bases, and 16 bases lay between the germline ends.

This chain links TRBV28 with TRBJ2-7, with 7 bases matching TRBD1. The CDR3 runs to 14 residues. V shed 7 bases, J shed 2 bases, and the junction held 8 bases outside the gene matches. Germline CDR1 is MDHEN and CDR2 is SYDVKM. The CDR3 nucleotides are TGTGCCAGCACGCCAGGGACAGCCACCTACGAGCAGTACTTC. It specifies CASTPGTATYEQYF.

CDR3 sequence (DNA): TGTGCCAGCAGCGTAGCTGTCACCGCGGGGTGCCATGAGCAGTTCTTC. Protein product: CASSVAVTAGCHEQFF. The gene calls are TRBV9 and TRBJ2-1; a weak D match, TRBD2 (6 bases). Trimming pared 0 bases from V and 8 bases from J, leaving 18 bases between. CDR1 and CDR2 (germline): SGDLS, YYNGEE. The CDR3 is 16 amino acids.

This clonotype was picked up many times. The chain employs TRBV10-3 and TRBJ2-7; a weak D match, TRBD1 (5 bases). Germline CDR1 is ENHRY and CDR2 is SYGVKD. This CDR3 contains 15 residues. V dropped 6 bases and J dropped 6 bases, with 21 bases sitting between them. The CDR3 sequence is CAISDTGGFYGEQYF. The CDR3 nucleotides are TGTGCCATCAGCGACACAGGTGGATTTTACGGCGAGCAGTACTTC.

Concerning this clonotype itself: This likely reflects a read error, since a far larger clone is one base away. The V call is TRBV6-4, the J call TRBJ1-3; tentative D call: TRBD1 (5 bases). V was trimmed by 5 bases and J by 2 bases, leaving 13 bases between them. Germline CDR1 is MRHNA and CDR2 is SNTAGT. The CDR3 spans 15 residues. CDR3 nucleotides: TGTGCCAGCAGTTACACACTAGGGGCTGGAAACACCATATATTTT. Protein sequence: CASSYTLGAGNTIYF.

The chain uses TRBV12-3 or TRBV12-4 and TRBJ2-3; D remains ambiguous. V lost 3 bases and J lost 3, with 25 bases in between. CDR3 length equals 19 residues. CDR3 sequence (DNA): TGTGCCAGCAGTTTCCGAGACGGCGGTACTCCTCCGTCAACAGATACGCAGTATTTT. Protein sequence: CASSFRDGGTPPSTDTQYF.

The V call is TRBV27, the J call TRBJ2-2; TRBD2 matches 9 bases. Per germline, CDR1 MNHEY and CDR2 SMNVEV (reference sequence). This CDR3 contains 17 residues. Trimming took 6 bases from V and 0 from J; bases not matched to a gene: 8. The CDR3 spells CASSLSSGTANTGELFF. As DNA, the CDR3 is TGTGCCAGCAGCCTTTCTAGCGGGACCGCGAACACCGGGGAGCTGTTTTTT.